Listed here is a single T cell receptor beta chain. Each CDR3 protein gets one entry after TCRdb re-called the 5' RACE reads with MiXCR. The table records approximately 44,000 distinct CDR3 sequences, around 30% of them present only once. The ends lost 4 bases at V and 4 bases at J; junction bases unmatched: 6. CDR3 length: 15 residues. Germline values: CDR1 ENHRY, CDR2 SYGVKD. This clonotype was obtained from a female donor with breast cancer. Sequencing was carried out using memory CD4+ T cells sorted from a lymph node. The subset: memory CD4+ T cells, CD4+CD45RO+CD25-. The chain combines TRBV10-3 with TRBJ2-1, with 8 bases lining up with TRBD2. CDR3 region: CAISGAGVGYNEQFF. DNA of the CDR3: TGTGCCATCAGTGGAGCGGGAGTAGGTTACAATGAGCAGTTCTTC.